The 19 T cell receptor beta chains below all came from one sample that was sequenced in a study of technical replicates of blood from a few donors. Generated by immunoSEQ multiplex PCR, the TCRdb table keeps only in-frame clones and is missing some. The sample contains about 56,000 clones, nearly 95% of which appear only once. The sample was PBMCs. The receptors shown here come from a human donor in good health. Some clones in this sample may be carry-over from other donors' samples.

The gene calls are TRBV4-1 and TRBJ1-1; 8 positions match TRBD1. Trimming removed 1 base from V and 3 bases from J; junction bases left unmatched: 7. The germline CDR1 and CDR2 sequences are MGHRA and YSYEKL. CDR3 length: 16 residues. The CDR3 loop is CASSQGFARGHTEAFF. Written as DNA, the CDR3 is TGCGCCAGCAGCCAAGGGTTTGCCAGGGGGCACACTGAAGCTTTCTTT.

The rearrangement joins TRBV11-1 to TRBJ2-3, with a possible D match to TRBD2 (7 bases). CDR1 is SGHAT and CDR2 is FQDESV in the germline V gene (reference sequence). V lost 3 bases and J lost 2, with 12 bases in between. The CDR3 loop spans 15 amino acids. CDR3 coding DNA: TGTGCCAGCAGCTTCGCGGGGGCTACCACAGATACGCAGTATTTT. Its translation is CASSFAGATTDTQYF.

The CDR3 region is CASSPGTSGGPGEQFF. CDR3 DNA sequence: TGTGCCAGCAGCCCAGGGACTAGCGGGGGCCCGGGTGAGCAGTTCTTC. V usage is TRBV11-3 and J usage is TRBJ2-1; 14 bases match TRBD2. Trimming removed 5 bases from V and 9 bases from J; junction bases left unmatched: 9. The V gene's germline CDR1 is SGHNT and CDR2 YENEEA. The CDR3 contains 16 residues.

The chain combines TRBV5-1 with TRBJ2-1; TRBD1 agrees at 7 bases. Germline V gene data show CDR1 as SGHRS and CDR2 as YFSETQ. The V segment lost 4 bases and the J segment 5 bases; nucleotides outside the gene matches: 6. The CDR3 is 14 amino acids. The CDR3 region is CASSGTTGDNEQFF. The CDR3 DNA follows: TGCGCCAGCAGCGGAACCACAGGGGACAATGAGCAGTTCTTC. Full variable domain (outside the CDR3, taken from reference TRBV5-1 and TRBJ2-1): KAGVTQTPRYLIKTRGQQVTLSCSPISGHRSVSWYQQTPGQGLQFLFEYFSETQRNKGNFPGRFSGRQFSNSRSEMNVSTLELGDSALYLCASSGTTGDNEQFFGPGTRLTVL.

This chain connects TRBV7-2 to TRBJ2-3, with 11 bases that match TRBD1. Germline V gene sequence: CDR1 SGHTA, CDR2 FQGNSA. V was clipped by 4 bases and J by 4 bases; unmatched bases: 4. The CDR3 has 15 amino acids. CDR3 bases: TGTGCCAGCAGCTCCAGGACAGGGGGCGCAGATACGCAGTATTTT. It specifies CASSSRTGGADTQYF.

V usage is TRBV9 and J usage is TRBJ2-5, with D tentatively TRBD2 (5 bases). Trimming took 0 bases from V and 5 from J, leaving 11 bases between them. The CDR3 runs 14 residues. Germline CDR1 reads SGDLS; CDR2 reads YYNGEE. The CDR3 nucleotides read TGTGCCAGCAGCGTAGCTGAGGGCCGGGAGACCCAGTACTTC. Protein: CASSVAEGRETQYF.

This chain joins TRBV6-5 and TRBJ2-1; the match to TRBD2 covers 10 bases. This CDR3 has 15 residues. Looked up from germline, CDR1 is MNHEY and CDR2 is SVGAGI. V lost 2 bases to trimming and J lost 8 bases; unmatched junction nucleotides: 6. Here the CDR3 DNA reads TGTGCCAGCAGTTACGCAGCGGGGGGGCGGGATGAGCAGTTCTTC. As protein: CASSYAAGGRDEQFF.

This clone came up once. V and J are TRBV27 and TRBJ1-5; the D gene is possibly TRBD1 (5 bases). The CDR3 is made up of 13 amino acids. Germline CDR1 MNHEY, CDR2 SMNVEV (reference sequence). The germline V and J ends were trimmed by 3 bases and 4 bases, with 7 bases remaining between them. In DNA form, the CDR3 reads TGTGCCAGCAGTTTTCGGGGGAATCAGCCCCAGCATTTT. It encodes CASSFRGNQPQHF.

The J gene is TRBJ1-2, the V gene TRBV19; D call uncertain. The CDR3 runs to 13 residues. Germline CDR1 LNHDA, CDR2 SQIVND (reference sequence). Trimming stripped 7 bases from V and 0 bases from J, with 9 bases between. The CDR3 spells CASTYRTNYGYTF. Written as DNA, the CDR3 is TGTGCCAGTACCTACAGAACTAACTATGGCTACACCTTC.

The J gene is TRBJ1-1, the V gene TRBV19, with D possibly matching TRBD1 (6 bases). Trimming pared 6 bases from V and 3 bases from J, leaving 11 bases between. There are 13 residues in the CDR3. CDR1 is LNHDA, CDR2 SQIVND, per germline (reference sequence). The CDR3 sequence is CASSQGGYTEAFF. Written as DNA, the CDR3 is TGTGCCAGTAGCCAAGGGGGTTACACTGAAGCTTTCTTT.

The chain couples TRBV6-5 to TRBJ1-4; tentatively, D is TRBD1 (5 bases). The length of the CDR3 is 14 residues. Germline-derived CDR1 and CDR2 are MNHEY and SVGAGI. Trimming pared 6 bases from V and 2 bases from J, leaving 10 bases between. The CDR3 DNA reads as TGTGCCAGCAGCCCAGGGTGGACTAATGAAAAACTGTTTTTT. This sequence encodes CASSPGWTNEKLFF.

The chain has TRBV5-4 and TRBJ2-1, with 13 bases that match TRBD2. Germline loops: CDR1 SGHNT, CDR2 YYREEE (reference sequence). The CDR3 runs to 16 residues. Losses at the gene ends were 3 bases for V and 4 bases for J; bases not matched to a gene: 4. CDR3 sequence: CASSSPGLAGYNEQFF. Written as DNA, the CDR3 is TGTGCCAGCAGCTCTCCGGGACTAGCGGGATACAATGAGCAGTTCTTC.

This chain connects TRBV15 to TRBJ2-7; unclear D gene. Germline CDR1 is LNHNV and CDR2 is YYDKDF (reference sequence). CDR3 length: 13 residues. V shed 4 bases and J shed 2 bases, with 9 bases lying between them. CDR3 sequence (DNA): TGTGCCACCAGCATCCCTCTAACCTACGAGCAGTACTTC. It specifies CATSIPLTYEQYF.

This chain uses TRBV5-1 with TRBJ2-3; TRBD2 matches at 12 bases. From germline, CDR1 is SGHRS and CDR2 YFSETQ. V was clipped by 3 bases and J by 5 bases; unmatched bases: 7. The CDR3 loop spans 16 amino acids. DNA for the CDR3: TGCGCCAGCAGCTACTGGTGGACTAGCGGGGAAGATACGCAGTATTTT. Protein: CASSYWWTSGEDTQYF.

The chain couples TRBV5-6 to TRBJ2-5, with D unclear. The length of the CDR3 is 14 residues. V gave up 0 bases and J gave up 0 bases, with 6 bases separating them. Germline V gene sequence: CDR1 SGHDT, CDR2 YYEEEE. In DNA, the CDR3 is TGTGCCAGCAGCTTGGAGAGCTACCAAGAGACCCAGTACTTC. Translated, it gives CASSLESYQETQYF.

The rearrangement links TRBV29-1 to TRBJ2-3; D remains ambiguous. V was cut by 3 bases and J by 3 bases, with 7 bases left in between. Germline lookup yields CDR1 SQVTM and CDR2 ANQGSEA. The CDR3 is 12 amino acids. The CDR3 reads CSVDIRTDTQYF. The CDR3 nucleotides read TGCAGCGTTGATATCAGGACAGATACGCAGTATTTT.

The chain carries TRBV27 and TRBJ1-6, with 8 bases matching TRBD1. The CDR3 sequence is 16 residues long. Trimming took 6 bases from V and 5 from J; bases not matched to a gene: 9. The germline gives CDR1 MNHEY, CDR2 SMNVEV (reference sequence). CDR3 bases: TGTGCCAGCAGGGTTGGACAGGGACTTGATAATTCACCCCTCCACTTT. Residues: CASRVGQGLDNSPLHF.

The chain recombines TRBV7-2 with TRBJ1-1; TRBD1 aligns across 9 bases. CDR1 SGHTA and CDR2 FQGNSA come from the germline V gene. With 5 bases clipped from V and 10 bases from J, the junction kept 14 bases outside the gene matches. This CDR3 contains 15 residues. CDR3 region: CASSPSRTGDQRAFF. DNA for the CDR3: TGTGCCAGCAGCCCGTCCCGGACAGGGGACCAAAGAGCTTTCTTT.

The chain couples TRBV18 to TRBJ1-5, with 10 bases that match TRBD1. CDR1 is KGHSH, CDR2 LQKENI, per germline. V trimming: 3 bases; J trimming: 0 bases; junction bases outside the gene matches: 2. The CDR3 runs 16 residues. In nucleotides, the CDR3 is TGTGCCAGCTCACCCGGGACAGGGGATAGCAATCAGCCCCAGCATTTT. It specifies CASSPGTGDSNQPQHF.